Below are 19 T cell receptor beta chains sequenced from a single sample in a study of beta chain features in type 1 diabetes. The authors reverse transcribed all of the isolated RNA, so sequencing captured expressed TCRB transcripts. Only in-frame clones appear in the TCRdb table, and some are missing; sequencing was by immunoSEQ multiplex PCR. This table holds 300,000 to 350,000 clones, around a fifth found once. Sample: naive CD4+ T cells from blood. The receptor set was obtained from a woman aged 18-29 years in good health.

This clone was counted only a few times. J is TRBJ1-1 and V is TRBV11-3; 9 bases match TRBD1. The germline V gene has CDR1 SGHNT and CDR2 YENEEA. The CDR3 runs to 14 residues. V was clipped by 5 bases and J by 5 bases; unmatched bases: 6. CDR3 in amino acids: CASSRTGEETEAFF. The CDR3, as DNA: TGTGCCAGCAGCAGGACAGGGGAAGAAACTGAAGCTTTCTTT. The full variable domain, its missing parts supplied by reference TRBV11-3 and TRBJ1-1, is EAGVVQSPRYKIIEKKQPVAFWCNPISGHNTLYWYLQNLGQGPELLIRYENEEAVDDSQLPKDRFSAERLKGVDSTLKIQPAELGDSAVYLCASSRTGEETEAFFGQGTRLTVV.

This clone has a handful of counts. This sequence joins TRBV5-1 and TRBJ1-1; perhaps TRBD1 as D (6 bases). The germline gives CDR1 SGHRS, CDR2 YFSETQ. The CDR3 sequence is 14 residues long. V was pared by 2 bases and J by 11 bases, with 19 bases between. In DNA form, the CDR3 reads TGCGCCAGCAGCTTAATATCTAACAGGGCTCTTGCTTTCTTT. Translation gives CASSLISNRALAFF.

This clone appeared a few times. The J gene is TRBJ2-3, the V gene TRBV9, with D possibly matching TRBD2 (5 bases). The CDR3 has 12 residues. The germline V gene encodes CDR1 SGDLS and CDR2 YYNGEE. The ends were cut back, 0 bases at V and 10 bases at J, with 9 bases in the middle. CDR3 sequence reads: CASSVEGVPQYF. CDR3 sequence (DNA): TGTGCCAGCAGCGTAGAGGGAGTACCGCAGTATTTT.

The table lists this clone with a few counts. The rearrangement links TRBV5-1 to TRBJ2-7; 8 nucleotides line up with TRBD2. CDR1 is SGHRS and CDR2 is YFSETQ in the germline V gene. The CDR3 contains 15 residues. Trimming cost V 0 bases and J 2 bases; bases outside gene matches: 4. The CDR3 loop is CASSLVASGPYEQYF. As DNA, the CDR3 is TGCGCCAGCAGCTTGGTGGCTAGCGGGCCCTACGAGCAGTACTTC.

The count of this clone is one. The chain is built from TRBV4-1 and TRBJ1-1; maybe TRBD1 (6 bases). CDR1 is MGHRA, CDR2 YSYEKL, per germline. The CDR3 is made up of 16 amino acids. The V gene lost 4 bases and the J gene lost 5 bases, with 20 bases spanning the gap. The CDR3 DNA sequence: TGCGCCAGCAGCCTGGGGGCGGGGGGTCGTAGGACTGAAGCTTTCTTT. Amino acids: CASSLGAGGRRTEAFF.

The chain is built from TRBV5-1 and TRBJ2-7, with TRBD1 as a possible D gene (7 bases). The germline V gene has CDR1 SGHRS and CDR2 YFSETQ. V shed 0 bases and J shed 3 bases, with 13 bases lying between them. The CDR3 is made up of 15 amino acids. The CDR3 nucleotides are TGCGCCAGCAGCTTGGAGCAGGGGGGCAACTACGAGCAGTACTTC. Residues: CASSLEQGGNYEQYF.

The genes are TRBV6-5 and TRBJ2-5, with 11 bases matching TRBD1. Losses at the gene ends were 6 bases for V and 9 bases for J; bases not matched to a gene: 3. CDR1 MNHEY and CDR2 SVGAGI come from the germline V gene. This CDR3 has 12 amino acids. In DNA form, the CDR3 reads TGTGCCAGCAGCCCGGGACAGGGGGCCCAGTACTTC. Amino acid sequence: CASSPGQGAQYF.

There are a few counts of this clone. The chain is built from TRBV2 and TRBJ2-1; 12 bases agree with TRBD2. After removal of 4 bases from V and 8 bases from J, the junction contained 9 bases not matched to a gene. This CDR3 contains 16 residues. The germline V gene encodes CDR1 SNHLY and CDR2 FYNNEI. The DNA for the CDR3 is TGTGCCAGCAGTGGCGCTAGCGGGAGGGCCAGGGATGAGCAGTTCTTC. It translates to CASSGASGRARDEQFF. The variable domain in full, completed from reference TRBV2 and TRBJ2-1, reads EPEVTQTPSHQVTQMGQEVILRCVPISNHLYFYWYRQILGQKVEFLVSFYNNEISEKSEIFDDQFSVERPDGSNFTLKIRSTKLEDSAMYFCASSGASGRARDEQFFGPGTRLTVL.

The chain employs TRBV6-1 and TRBJ2-7, with D possibly being TRBD2 (5 bases). Germline V gene sequence: CDR1 MNHNS, CDR2 SASEGT. This CDR3 has 12 residues. V was pared by 6 bases and J by 2 bases, with 8 bases between. The CDR3 coding sequence is TGTGCCAGCAGGGACTTCGCCTACGAGCAGTACTTC. This encodes CASRDFAYEQYF.

This clone was picked up many times. The chain has TRBV29-1 and TRBJ2-1; 10 nucleotides line up with TRBD2. Germline V lookup: CDR1 SQVTM, CDR2 ANQGSEA. The junction had 2 bases not matched to a gene; V was cut back by 5 bases and J by 7 bases. The CDR3 has 12 residues. CDR3 nucleotides: TGCAGCGTTCGGACTAGCGGAAATGAGCAGTTCTTC. This sequence encodes CSVRTSGNEQFF.

V is TRBV18 and J is TRBJ2-6, with TRBD1 identical over 10 bases. From germline, CDR1 is KGHSH and CDR2 LQKENI. The CDR3 runs to 14 residues. The trim removed 2 bases at V and 10 bases at J, leaving 2 bases unmatched. The CDR3 bases are TGTGCCAGCTCACCAGGGACAGGGGTTAACGTCCTGACTTTC. This sequence encodes CASSPGTGVNVLTF.

This clone was picked up a small number of times. The CDR3, as DNA: TGTGCCAGCAGTTACCTCCCCGGGACAGGGGCCAATGAGCAGTTCTTC. This translates into CASSYLPGTGANEQFF. The rearrangement links TRBV7-2 to TRBJ2-1; 10 bases agree with TRBD1. The V and J ends lost 6 bases and 6 bases, in that order; junction bases with no gene match: 11. Germline loops: CDR1 SGHTA, CDR2 FQGNSA. The CDR3 extends over 16 amino acids.

The rearrangement uses TRBV5-1 and TRBJ2-2, with unresolved D. The CDR3 contains 14 residues. Trimming pared 2 bases from V and 6 bases from J, leaving 11 bases between. Germline CDR1 is SGHRS and CDR2 is YFSETQ. The chain's CDR3 is CASSFGFQAGELFF. CDR3 nucleotides: TGCGCCAGCAGCTTTGGCTTTCAGGCCGGGGAGCTGTTTTTT.

The rearrangement links TRBV2 to TRBJ2-3; D call uncertain. This CDR3 region has 15 residues. The germline gives CDR1 SNHLY, CDR2 FYNNEI. V lost 3 bases, J lost 1 base, and 11 bases lay in between. The CDR3 sequence: CASSESVVGTDTQYF. In nucleotides, the CDR3 is TGTGCCAGCAGTGAGAGCGTGGTGGGCACAGATACGCAGTATTTT.

This clone was observed a handful of times. The V gene is TRBV5-6, the J gene TRBJ1-4; possible D gene TRBD1, 5 bases. Germline V gene data show CDR1 as SGHDT and CDR2 as YYEEEE. V lost 4 bases and J lost 8, with 18 bases in between. The CDR3 runs 15 residues. Here the CDR3 reads CASSPGTLVGEKLFF. The CDR3 bases are TGTGCCAGCAGCCCCGGGACTCTCGTTGGAGAAAAACTGTTTTTT.

V gene TRBV30 combines with J gene TRBJ2-1; 7 bases align to TRBD1. The junction had 13 bases not matched to a gene; V was cut back by 4 bases and J by 7 bases. The CDR3 runs to 15 residues. Germline V gene data show CDR1 as GTSNPN and CDR2 as SVGIG (reference sequence). CDR3 residues: CAWTVFETGLNEQFF. As DNA, the CDR3 is TGTGCCTGGACCGTCTTCGAGACAGGGTTGAATGAGCAGTTCTTC.

There are a few counts of this clone. The V gene is TRBV4-1, the J gene TRBJ1-2; D is ambiguous. The CDR3 is 16 residues long. Germline V gives CDR1 MGHRA, CDR2 YSYEKL. V lost 5 bases and J lost 0, with 16 bases in between. CDR3: CASSYRMRVPNYGYTF. For the CDR3, the DNA is TGCGCCAGCAGCTACCGAATGAGGGTCCCTAACTATGGCTACACCTTC.

The rearrangement links TRBV30 to TRBJ1-2, with 9 nucleotides matching TRBD1. J gave up 7 bases and V 2 bases, and 8 bases lay outside the gene matches. This CDR3 has 14 residues. In germline, CDR1 is GTSNPN, CDR2 SVGIG (reference sequence). The CDR3 nucleotides read TGTGCCTGGAGTCCGGGGGACAGGGTTCGTGGCTACACCTTC. Residues: CAWSPGDRVRGYTF.

The chain couples TRBV7-2 to TRBJ1-1, with 7 bases lining up with TRBD1. The CDR3 covers 13 residues. Germline assignment: CDR1 SGHTA and CDR2 FQGNSA. V trimming: 5 bases; J trimming: 5 bases; junction bases outside the gene matches: 5. CDR3 protein: CASSVTGVTEAFF. Written as DNA, the CDR3 is TGTGCCAGCAGCGTAACAGGGGTTACTGAAGCTTTCTTT. Filled out from reference TRBV7-2 and TRBJ1-1, the complete variable domain reads GAGVSQSPSNKVTEKGKDVELRCDPISGHTALYWYRQSLGQGLEFLIYFQGNSAPDKSGLPSDRFSAERTGGSVSTLTIQRTQQEDSAVYLCASSVTGVTEAFFGQGTRLTVV.